The subject of this entry is one T cell receptor (beta chain). Antigen: not known. The sample is drawn from a study of graft-versus-host responses after intestinal transplantation. The study, taken as a whole, reports: Circulating GvH clone levels at their peak were associated with HvG declines (early post-transplant).

Germline CDR1 MNHNY, CDR2 SVGAGI (reference sequence). Trimming at V came to 6 bases and at J to 5 bases, leaving 7 bases not matched to a gene. The length of the CDR3 is 15 residues. Assay used: immunoSEQ multiplex PCR; TCRdb lists only in-frame clones, some missing. The table lists some 120,000 clones, just over 90% of them singletons. V gene TRBV6-6 combines with J gene TRBJ2-7, with TRBD2 matching over 13 bases. Sequences were derived from unstimulated CD4+ T cells sorted from spleen or lymph node cells, sampled before intestinal transplant. This clonotype was obtained from a human donor who received an intestinal transplant. The CDR3, as DNA: TGTGCCAGCAGCACCGGGACTAGCGGGACCCACGAGCAGTACTTC. This translates into CASSTGTSGTHEQYF.